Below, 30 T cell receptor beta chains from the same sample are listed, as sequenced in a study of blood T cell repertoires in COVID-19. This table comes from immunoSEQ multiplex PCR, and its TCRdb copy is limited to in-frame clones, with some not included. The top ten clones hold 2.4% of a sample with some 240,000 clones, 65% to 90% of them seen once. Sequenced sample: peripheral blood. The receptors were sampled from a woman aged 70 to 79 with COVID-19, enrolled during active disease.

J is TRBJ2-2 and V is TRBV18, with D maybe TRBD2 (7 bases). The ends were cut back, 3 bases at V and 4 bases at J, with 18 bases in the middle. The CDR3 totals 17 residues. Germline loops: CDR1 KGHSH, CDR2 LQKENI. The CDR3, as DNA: TGTGCCAGCTCACCGGGGACCCGGGGGGCCCGCACCGGGGAGCTGTTTTTT. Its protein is CASSPGTRGARTGELFF.

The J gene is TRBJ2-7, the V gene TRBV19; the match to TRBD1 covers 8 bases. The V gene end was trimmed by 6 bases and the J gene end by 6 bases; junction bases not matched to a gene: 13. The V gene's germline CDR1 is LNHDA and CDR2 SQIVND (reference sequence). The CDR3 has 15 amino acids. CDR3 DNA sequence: TGTGCCAGTAGCATGGGGGCCCAGGGGGCCTTCGAGCAGTACTTC. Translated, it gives CASSMGAQGAFEQYF.

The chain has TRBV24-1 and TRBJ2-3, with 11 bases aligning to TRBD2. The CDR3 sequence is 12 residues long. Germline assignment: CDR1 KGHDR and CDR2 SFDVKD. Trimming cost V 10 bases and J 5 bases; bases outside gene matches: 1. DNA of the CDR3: TGTGCCACTAGCGGGGGGGTAGATACGCAGTATTTT. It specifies CATSGGVDTQYF.

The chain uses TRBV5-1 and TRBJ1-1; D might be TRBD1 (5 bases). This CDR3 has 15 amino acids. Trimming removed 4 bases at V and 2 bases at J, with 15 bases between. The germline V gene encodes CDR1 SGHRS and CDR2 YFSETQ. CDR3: CASSPWGGLNTEAFF. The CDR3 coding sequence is TGCGCCAGCAGCCCCTGGGGGGGATTAAACACTGAAGCTTTCTTT.

The CDR3 loop is CATSEAGGRQTQYF. CDR3 in DNA: TGTGCCACCAGTGAAGCGGGGGGGCGTCAGACCCAGTACTTC. V is TRBV24-1 and J is TRBJ2-5; 10 bases line up with TRBD2. The germline CDR1 and CDR2 sequences are KGHDR and SFDVKD. There are 14 residues in the CDR3. V lost 4 bases, J lost 6 bases, and 4 bases stayed unmatched.

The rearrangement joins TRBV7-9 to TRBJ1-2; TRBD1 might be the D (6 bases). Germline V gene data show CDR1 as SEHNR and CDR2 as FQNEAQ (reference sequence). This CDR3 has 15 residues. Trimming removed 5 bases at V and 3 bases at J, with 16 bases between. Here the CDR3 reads CASSRRARGDYGYTF. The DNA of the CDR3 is TGTGCCAGCAGCCGCAGGGCCAGGGGAGACTATGGCTACACCTTC.

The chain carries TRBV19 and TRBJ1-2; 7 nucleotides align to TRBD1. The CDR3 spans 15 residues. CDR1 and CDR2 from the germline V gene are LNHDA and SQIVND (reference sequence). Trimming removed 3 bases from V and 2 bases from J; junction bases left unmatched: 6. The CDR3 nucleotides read TGTGCCAGTAGTATCTGGGCAGGGGGGAACTATGGCTACACCTTC. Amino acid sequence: CASSIWAGGNYGYTF. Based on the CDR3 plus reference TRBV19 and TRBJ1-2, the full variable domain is DGGITQSPKYLFRKEGQNVTLSCEQNLNHDAMYWYRQDPGQGLRLIYYSQIVNDFQKGDIAEGYSVSREKKESFPLTVTSAQKNPTAFYLCASSIWAGGNYGYTFGSGTRLTVV.

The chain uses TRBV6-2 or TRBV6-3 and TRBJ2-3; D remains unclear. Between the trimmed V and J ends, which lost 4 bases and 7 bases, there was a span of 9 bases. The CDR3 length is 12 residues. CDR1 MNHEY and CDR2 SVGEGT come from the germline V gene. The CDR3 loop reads CASSLVENTQYF. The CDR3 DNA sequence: TGTGCCAGCAGTTTGGTAGAGAATACGCAGTATTTT.

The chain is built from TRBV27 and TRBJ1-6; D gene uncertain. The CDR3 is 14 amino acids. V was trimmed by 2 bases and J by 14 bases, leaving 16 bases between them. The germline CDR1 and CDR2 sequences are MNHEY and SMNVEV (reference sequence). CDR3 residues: CASSLGLPGLALHF. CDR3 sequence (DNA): TGTGCCAGCAGTTTAGGACTGCCCGGCTTGGCCCTCCACTTT.

CDR3 in amino acids: CASSLDSGSEKLFF. The CDR3, as DNA: TGTGCCAGCAGCTTAGACTCGGGTTCAGAAAAACTGTTTTTT. The rearrangement links TRBV7-2 to TRBJ1-4; D is uncertain. This CDR3 is built from 14 residues. V was pared by 1 base and J by 8 bases, with 11 bases between. Germline CDR1 and CDR2: SGHTA and FQGNSA.

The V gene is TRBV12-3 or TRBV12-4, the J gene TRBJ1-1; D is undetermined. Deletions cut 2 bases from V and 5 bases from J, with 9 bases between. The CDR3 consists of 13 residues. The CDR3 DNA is TGTGCCAGCAGTTTATCGGGGATTACTGAAGCTTTCTTT. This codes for CASSLSGITEAFF.

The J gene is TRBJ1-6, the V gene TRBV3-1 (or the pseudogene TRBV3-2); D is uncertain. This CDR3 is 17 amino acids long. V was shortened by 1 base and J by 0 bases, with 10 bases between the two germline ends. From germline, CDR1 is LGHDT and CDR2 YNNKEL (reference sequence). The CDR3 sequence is CASSQAAHFSYNSPLHF. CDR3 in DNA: TGTGCCAGCAGCCAAGCCGCGCACTTCTCCTATAATTCACCCCTCCACTTT.

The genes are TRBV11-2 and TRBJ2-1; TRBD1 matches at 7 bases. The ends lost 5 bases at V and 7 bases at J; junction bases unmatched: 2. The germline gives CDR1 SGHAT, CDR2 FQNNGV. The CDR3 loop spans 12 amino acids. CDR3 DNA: TGTGCCAGCAGCCCAGGGGGAAATGAGCAGTTCTTC. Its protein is CASSPGGNEQFF.

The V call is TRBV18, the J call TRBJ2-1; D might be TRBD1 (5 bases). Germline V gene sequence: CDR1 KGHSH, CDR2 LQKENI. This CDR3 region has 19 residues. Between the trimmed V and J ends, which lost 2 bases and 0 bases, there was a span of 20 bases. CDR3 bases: TGTGCCAGCTCACCATCTGCTGGGGCTGCGTTTCCCTCCTACAATGAGCAGTTCTTC. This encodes CASSPSAGAAFPSYNEQFF. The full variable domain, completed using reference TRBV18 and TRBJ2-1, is NAGVMQNPRHLVRRRGQEARLRCSPMKGHSHVYWYRQLPEEGLKFMVYLQKENIIDESGMPKERFSAEFPKEGPSILRIQQVVRGDSAAYFCASSPSAGAAFPSYNEQFFGPGTRLTVL.

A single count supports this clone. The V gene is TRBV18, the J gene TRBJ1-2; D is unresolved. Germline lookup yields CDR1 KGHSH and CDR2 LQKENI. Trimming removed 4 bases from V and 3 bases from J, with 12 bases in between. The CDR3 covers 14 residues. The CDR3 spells CASSQVGGYYGYTF. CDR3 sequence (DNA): TGTGCCAGCTCACAGGTCGGCGGATACTATGGCTACACCTTC.

This chain's CDR3 is CASSFGVELETQYF. Here the CDR3 DNA reads TGCGCCAGCAGCTTCGGGGTGGAGCTGGAGACCCAGTACTTC. This sequence joins TRBV5-1 and TRBJ2-5, with D possibly TRBD2 on 5 matching bases. Germline V lookup: CDR1 SGHRS, CDR2 YFSETQ. CDR3 length equals 14 residues. The ends were cut back, 2 bases at V and 5 bases at J, with 13 bases in the middle.

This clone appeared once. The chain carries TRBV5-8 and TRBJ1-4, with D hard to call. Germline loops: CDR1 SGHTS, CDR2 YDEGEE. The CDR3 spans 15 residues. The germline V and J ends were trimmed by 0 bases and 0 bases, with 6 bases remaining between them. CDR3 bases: TGTGCCAGCAGCTTGGGCGAAACAACTAATGAAAAACTGTTTTTT. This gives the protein CASSLGETTNEKLFF.

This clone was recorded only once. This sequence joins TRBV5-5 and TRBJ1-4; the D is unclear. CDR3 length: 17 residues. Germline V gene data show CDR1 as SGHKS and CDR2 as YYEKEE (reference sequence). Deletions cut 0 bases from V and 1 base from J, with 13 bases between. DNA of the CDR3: TGTGCCAGCAGCTTGGCCGTGACGCGGGGAACTAATGAAAAACTGTTTTTT. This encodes CASSLAVTRGTNEKLFF.

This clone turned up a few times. The DNA for the CDR3 is TGTGCCTGGAACCATTTCCCGGACAGGATCTATGGCTACACCTTC. Translated, it gives CAWNHFPDRIYGYTF. This chain connects TRBV30 to TRBJ1-2; 7 bases fit TRBD1. In germline, CDR1 is GTSNPN, CDR2 SVGIG (reference sequence). This CDR3 region has 15 residues. With 4 bases clipped from V and 4 bases from J, the junction kept 12 bases outside the gene matches.

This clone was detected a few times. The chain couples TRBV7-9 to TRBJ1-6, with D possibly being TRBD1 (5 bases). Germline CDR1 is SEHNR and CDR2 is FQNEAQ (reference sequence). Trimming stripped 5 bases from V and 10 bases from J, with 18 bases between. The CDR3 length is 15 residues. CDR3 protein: CASSPPLTVGSPLHF. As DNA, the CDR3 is TGTGCCAGCAGCCCACCATTGACAGTAGGGTCACCCCTCCACTTT.

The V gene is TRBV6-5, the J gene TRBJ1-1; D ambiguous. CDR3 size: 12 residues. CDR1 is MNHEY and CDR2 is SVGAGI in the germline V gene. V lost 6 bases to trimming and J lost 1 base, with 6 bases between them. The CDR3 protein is CASSPGNTEAFF. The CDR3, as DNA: TGTGCCAGCAGCCCAGGGAACACTGAAGCTTTCTTT.

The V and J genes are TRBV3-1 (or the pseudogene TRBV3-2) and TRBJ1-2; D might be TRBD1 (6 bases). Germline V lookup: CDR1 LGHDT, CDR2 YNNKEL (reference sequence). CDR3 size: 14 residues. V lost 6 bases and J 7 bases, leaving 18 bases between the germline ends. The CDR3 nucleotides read TGTGCCAGCAGGGCGACGGGTGGGGGCTCTGGCTACACCTTC. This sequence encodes CASRATGGGSGYTF.

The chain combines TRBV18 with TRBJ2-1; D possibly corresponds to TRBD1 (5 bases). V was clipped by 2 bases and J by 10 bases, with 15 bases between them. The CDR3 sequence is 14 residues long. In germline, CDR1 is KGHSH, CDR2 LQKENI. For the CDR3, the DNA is TGTGCCAGCTCACCAGGGCTAGGGGTCGACGAGCAGTTCTTC. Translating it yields CASSPGLGVDEQFF.

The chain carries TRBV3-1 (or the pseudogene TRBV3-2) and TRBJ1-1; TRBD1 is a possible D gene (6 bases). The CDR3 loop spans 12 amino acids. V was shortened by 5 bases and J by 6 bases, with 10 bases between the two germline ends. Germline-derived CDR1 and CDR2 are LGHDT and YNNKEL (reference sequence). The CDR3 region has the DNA TGTGCCAGCAGCACAGGGTTGGCTGAAGCTTTCTTT. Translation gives CASSTGLAEAFF.

CDR3 residues: CASSARTDLNEKLFF. CDR3 DNA sequence: TGTGCCAGTAGTGCCCGGACAGACTTAAATGAAAAACTGTTTTTT. The chain carries TRBV19 and TRBJ1-4; possible D gene TRBD1, 6 bases. The CDR3 is made up of 15 amino acids. Deletions cut 5 bases from V and 5 bases from J, with 15 bases between. The germline CDR1 and CDR2 sequences are LNHDA and SQIVND (reference sequence).

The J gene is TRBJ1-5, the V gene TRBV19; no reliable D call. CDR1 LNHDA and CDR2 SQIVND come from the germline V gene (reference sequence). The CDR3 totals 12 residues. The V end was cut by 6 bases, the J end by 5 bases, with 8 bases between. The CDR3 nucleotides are TGTGCCAGTAGCCGAGACTATCAGCCCCAGCATTTT. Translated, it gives CASSRDYQPQHF.

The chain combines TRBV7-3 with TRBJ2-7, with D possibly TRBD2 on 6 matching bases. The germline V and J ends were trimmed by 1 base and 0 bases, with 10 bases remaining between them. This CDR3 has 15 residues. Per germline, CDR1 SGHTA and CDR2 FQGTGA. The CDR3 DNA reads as TGTGCCAGCAGCTTAAGCGGGGTGAGCTCCTACGAGCAGTACTTC. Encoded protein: CASSLSGVSSYEQYF.

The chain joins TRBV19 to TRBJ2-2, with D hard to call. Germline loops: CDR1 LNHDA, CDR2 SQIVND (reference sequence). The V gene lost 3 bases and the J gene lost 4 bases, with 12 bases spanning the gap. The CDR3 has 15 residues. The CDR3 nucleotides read TGTGCCAGTAGTATGAAACAGTCTTCCACCGGGGAGCTGTTTTTT. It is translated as CASSMKQSSTGELFF. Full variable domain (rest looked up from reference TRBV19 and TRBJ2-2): DGGITQSPKYLFRKEGQNVTLSCEQNLNHDAMYWYRQDPGQGLRLIYYSQIVNDFQKGDIAEGYSVSREKKESFPLTVTSAQKNPTAFYLCASSMKQSSTGELFFGEGSRLTVL.

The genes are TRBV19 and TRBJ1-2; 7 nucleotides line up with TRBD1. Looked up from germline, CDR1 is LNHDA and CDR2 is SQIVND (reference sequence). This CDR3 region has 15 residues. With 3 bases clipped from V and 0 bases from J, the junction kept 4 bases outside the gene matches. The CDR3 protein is CASSIGTEANYGYTF. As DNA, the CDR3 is TGTGCCAGTAGTATCGGGACAGAAGCTAACTATGGCTACACCTTC.

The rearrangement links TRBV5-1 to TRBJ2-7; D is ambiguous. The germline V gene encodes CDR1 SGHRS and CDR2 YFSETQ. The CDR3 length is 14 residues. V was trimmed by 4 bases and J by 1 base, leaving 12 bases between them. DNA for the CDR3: TGCGCCAGCAGCGAGGTGGAAAAGTCCTACGAGCAGTACTTC. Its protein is CASSEVEKSYEQYF.